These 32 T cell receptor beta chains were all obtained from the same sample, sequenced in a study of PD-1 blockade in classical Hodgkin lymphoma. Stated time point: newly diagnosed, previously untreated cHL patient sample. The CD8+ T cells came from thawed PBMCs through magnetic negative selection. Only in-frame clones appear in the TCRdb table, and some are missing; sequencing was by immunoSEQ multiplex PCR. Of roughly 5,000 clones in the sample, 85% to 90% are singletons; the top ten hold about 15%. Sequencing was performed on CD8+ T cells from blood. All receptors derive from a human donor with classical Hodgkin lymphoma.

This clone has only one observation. The CDR3 DNA reads as TGTGCCAGCAGCTTACGGGACTACAATGAGCAGTTCTTC. Protein sequence: CASSLRDYNEQFF. The chain has TRBV7-6 and TRBJ2-1; the D gene is possibly TRBD2 (5 bases). Trimming removed 2 bases at V and 3 bases at J, with 5 bases between. Germline CDR1 is SGHVS and CDR2 is FNYEAQ. This CDR3 has 13 residues.

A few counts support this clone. The CDR3 nucleotides are TGTGCCAGCAGCTTACTCCAGGGGACCCCTCAAGGCTACACCTTC. Its translation: CASSLLQGTPQGYTF. The J gene is TRBJ1-2, the V gene TRBV7-9, with D possibly being TRBD1 (6 bases). Germline lookup yields CDR1 SEHNR and CDR2 FQNEAQ (reference sequence). With 2 bases removed from V and 8 bases from J, the gap between germline ends came to 18 bases. CDR3 length: 15 amino acids. Full variable domain (outside the CDR3, taken from reference TRBV7-9 and TRBJ1-2): DTGVSQNPRHKITKRGQNVTFRCDPISEHNRLYWYRQTLGQGPEFLTYFQNEAQLEKSRLLSDRFSAERPKGSFSTLEIQRTEQGDSAMYLCASSLLQGTPQGYTFGSGTRLTVV.

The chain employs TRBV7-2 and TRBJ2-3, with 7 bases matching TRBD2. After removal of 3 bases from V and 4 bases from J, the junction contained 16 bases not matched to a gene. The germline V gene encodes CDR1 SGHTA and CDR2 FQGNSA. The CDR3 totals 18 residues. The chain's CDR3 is CASSLIPLFEGGADTQYF. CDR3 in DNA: TGTGCCAGCAGCTTGATCCCCCTATTCGAGGGAGGGGCAGATACGCAGTATTTT.

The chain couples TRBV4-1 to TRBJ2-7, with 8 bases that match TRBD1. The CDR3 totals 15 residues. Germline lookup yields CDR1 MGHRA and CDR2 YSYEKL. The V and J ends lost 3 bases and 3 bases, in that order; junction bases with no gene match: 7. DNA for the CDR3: TGCGCCAGCAGCCACGAAACAGGGGGAATCTACGAGCAGTACTTC. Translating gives CASSHETGGIYEQYF.

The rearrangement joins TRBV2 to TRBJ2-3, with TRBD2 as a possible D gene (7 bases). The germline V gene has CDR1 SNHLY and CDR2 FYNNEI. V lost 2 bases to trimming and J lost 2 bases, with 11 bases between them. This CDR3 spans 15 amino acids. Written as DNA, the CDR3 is TGTGCCAGCAGTGAACGGGGGGCTATCACAGATACGCAGTATTTT. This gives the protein CASSERGAITDTQYF. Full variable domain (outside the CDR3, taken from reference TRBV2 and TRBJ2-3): EPEVTQTPSHQVTQMGQEVILRCVPISNHLYFYWYRQILGQKVEFLVSFYNNEISEKSEIFDDQFSVERPDGSNFTLKIRSTKLEDSAMYFCASSERGAITDTQYFGPGTRLTVL.

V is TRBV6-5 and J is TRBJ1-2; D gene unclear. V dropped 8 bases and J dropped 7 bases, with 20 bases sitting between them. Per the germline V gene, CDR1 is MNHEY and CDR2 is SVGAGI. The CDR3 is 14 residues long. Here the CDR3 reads CASGPLGMVGGYTF. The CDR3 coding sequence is TGTGCCAGCGGCCCGTTGGGGATGGTCGGTGGCTACACCTTC.

As DNA, the CDR3 is TGTGCCAGCAGCCGTCTGGACGGGGAAAATTCACCCCTCCACTTT. It translates to CASSRLDGENSPLHF. The chain joins TRBV6-1 to TRBJ1-6, with D hard to call. The germline gives CDR1 MNHNS, CDR2 SASEGT. This CDR3 is built from 15 residues. V was clipped by 6 bases and J by 7 bases, with 16 bases between them.

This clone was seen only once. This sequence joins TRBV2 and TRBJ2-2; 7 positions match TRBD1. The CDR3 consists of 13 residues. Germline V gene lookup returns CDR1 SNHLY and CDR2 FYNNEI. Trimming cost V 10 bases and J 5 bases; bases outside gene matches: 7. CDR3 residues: CATRQGQTGELFF. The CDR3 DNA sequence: TGTGCCACCCGACAGGGACAGACCGGGGAGCTGTTTTTT.

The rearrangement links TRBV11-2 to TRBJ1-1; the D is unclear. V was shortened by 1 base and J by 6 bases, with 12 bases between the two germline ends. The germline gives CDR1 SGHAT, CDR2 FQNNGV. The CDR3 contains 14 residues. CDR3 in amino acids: CASSLVGLAPEAFF. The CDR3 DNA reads TGTGCCAGCAGCTTAGTCGGTTTGGCACCTGAAGCTTTCTTT.

The CDR3 coding sequence is TGCGCCAGCAGCCTCCGGGGCGCGGGAGCCACTGAAGCTTTCTTT. Translating gives CASSLRGAGATEAFF. The chain recombines TRBV5-1 with TRBJ1-1; possibly TRBD1 for D (5 bases). Germline lookup yields CDR1 SGHRS and CDR2 YFSETQ. The V and J ends lost 4 bases and 4 bases respectively, with 17 bases between them. CDR3 length: 15 residues.

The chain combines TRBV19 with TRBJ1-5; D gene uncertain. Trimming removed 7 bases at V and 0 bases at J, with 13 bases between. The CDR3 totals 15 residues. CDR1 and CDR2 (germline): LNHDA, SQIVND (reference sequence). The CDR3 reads CASTPGIFSNQPQHF. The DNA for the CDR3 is TGTGCCAGTACCCCAGGAATATTTAGCAATCAGCCCCAGCATTTT. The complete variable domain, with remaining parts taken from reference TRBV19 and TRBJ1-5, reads DGGITQSPKYLFRKEGQNVTLSCEQNLNHDAMYWYRQDPGQGLRLIYYSQIVNDFQKGDIAEGYSVSREKKESFPLTVTSAQKNPTAFYLCASTPGIFSNQPQHFGDGTRLSIL.

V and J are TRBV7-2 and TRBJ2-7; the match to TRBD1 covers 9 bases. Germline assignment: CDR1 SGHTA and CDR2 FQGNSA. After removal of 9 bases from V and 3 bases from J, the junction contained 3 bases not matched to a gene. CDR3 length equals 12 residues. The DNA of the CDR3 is TGTGCCAGGACAGGGGGTGACTACGAGCAGTACTTC. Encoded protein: CARTGGDYEQYF.

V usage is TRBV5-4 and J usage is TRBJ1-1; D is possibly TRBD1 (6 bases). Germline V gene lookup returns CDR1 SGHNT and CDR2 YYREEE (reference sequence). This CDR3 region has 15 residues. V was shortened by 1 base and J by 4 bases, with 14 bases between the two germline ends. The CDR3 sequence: CASSLRGAGGTEAFF. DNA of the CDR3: TGTGCCAGCAGCTTGCGGGGGGCGGGTGGCACTGAAGCTTTCTTT. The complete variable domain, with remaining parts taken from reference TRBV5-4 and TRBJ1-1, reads ETGVTQSPTHLIKTRGQQVTLRCSSQSGHNTVSWYQQALGQGPQFIFQYYREEENGRGNFPPRFSGLQFPNYSSELNVNALELDDSALYLCASSLRGAGGTEAFFGQGTRLTVV.

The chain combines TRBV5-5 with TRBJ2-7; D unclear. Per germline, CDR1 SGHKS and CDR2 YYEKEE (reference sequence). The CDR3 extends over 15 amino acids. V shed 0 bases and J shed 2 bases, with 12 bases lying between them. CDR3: CASSLDSGSPYEQYF. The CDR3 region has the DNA TGTGCCAGCAGCTTGGATAGTGGCAGCCCCTACGAGCAGTACTTC.

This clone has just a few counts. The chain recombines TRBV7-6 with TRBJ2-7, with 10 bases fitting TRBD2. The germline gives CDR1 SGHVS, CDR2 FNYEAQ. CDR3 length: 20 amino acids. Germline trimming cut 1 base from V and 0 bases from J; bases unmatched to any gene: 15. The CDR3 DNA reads TGTGCCAGCAGCTTAGTGGTTGATCTAGCGGGAGAGTTGGACTCCTACGAGCAGTACTTC. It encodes CASSLVVDLAGELDSYEQYF.

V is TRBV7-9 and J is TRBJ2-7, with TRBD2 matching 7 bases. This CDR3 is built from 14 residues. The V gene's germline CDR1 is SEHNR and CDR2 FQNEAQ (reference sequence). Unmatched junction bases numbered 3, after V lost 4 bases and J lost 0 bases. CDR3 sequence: CASSSGGSSYEQYF. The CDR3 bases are TGTGCCAGCAGCTCGGGGGGTAGCTCCTACGAGCAGTACTTC. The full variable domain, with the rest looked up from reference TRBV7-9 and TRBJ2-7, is DTGVSQNPRHKITKRGQNVTFRCDPISEHNRLYWYRQTLGQGPEFLTYFQNEAQLEKSRLLSDRFSAERPKGSFSTLEIQRTEQGDSAMYLCASSSGGSSYEQYFGPGTRLTVT.

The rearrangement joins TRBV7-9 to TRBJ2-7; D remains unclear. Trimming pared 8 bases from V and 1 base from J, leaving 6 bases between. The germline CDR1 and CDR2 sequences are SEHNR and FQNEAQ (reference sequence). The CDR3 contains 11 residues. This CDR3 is CASGKSYEQYF. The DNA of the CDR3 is TGTGCCAGCGGGAAGTCCTACGAGCAGTACTTC.

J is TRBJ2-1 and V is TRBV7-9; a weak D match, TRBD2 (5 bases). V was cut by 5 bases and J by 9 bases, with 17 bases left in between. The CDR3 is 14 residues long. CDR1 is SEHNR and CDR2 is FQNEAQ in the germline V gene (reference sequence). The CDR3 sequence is CASSKAGHRGEQFF. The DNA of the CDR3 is TGTGCCAGCAGCAAGGCCGGGCACCGGGGTGAGCAGTTCTTC. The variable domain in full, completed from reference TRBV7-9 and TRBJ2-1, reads DTGVSQNPRHKITKRGQNVTFRCDPISEHNRLYWYRQTLGQGPEFLTYFQNEAQLEKSRLLSDRFSAERPKGSFSTLEIQRTEQGDSAMYLCASSKAGHRGEQFFGPGTRLTVL.

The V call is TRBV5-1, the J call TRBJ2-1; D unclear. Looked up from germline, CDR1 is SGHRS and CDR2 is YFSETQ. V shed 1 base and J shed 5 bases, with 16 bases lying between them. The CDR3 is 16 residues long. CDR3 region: CASSLLPAVYDNEQFF. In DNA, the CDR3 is TGCGCCAGCAGCTTGTTACCGGCCGTTTACGACAATGAGCAGTTCTTC.

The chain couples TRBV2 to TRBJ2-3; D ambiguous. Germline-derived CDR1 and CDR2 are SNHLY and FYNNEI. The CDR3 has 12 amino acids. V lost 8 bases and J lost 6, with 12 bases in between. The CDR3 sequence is CASHRIVDTQYF. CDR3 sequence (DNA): TGTGCCAGCCATCGCATTGTGGATACGCAGTATTTT.

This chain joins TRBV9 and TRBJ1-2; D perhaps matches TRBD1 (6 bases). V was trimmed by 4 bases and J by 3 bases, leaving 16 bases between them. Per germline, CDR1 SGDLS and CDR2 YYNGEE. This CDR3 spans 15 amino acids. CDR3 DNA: TGTGCCAGCAGCCCCGGACAGTCCCCCCACTATGGCTACACCTTC. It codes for CASSPGQSPHYGYTF.

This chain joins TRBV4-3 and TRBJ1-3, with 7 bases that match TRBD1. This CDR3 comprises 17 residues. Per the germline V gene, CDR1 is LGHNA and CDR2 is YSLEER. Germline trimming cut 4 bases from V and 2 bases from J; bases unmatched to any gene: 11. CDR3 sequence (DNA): TGCGCCAGCAGCCCCCGGGGACAGAGGGTGACTGGAAACACCATATATTTT. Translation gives CASSPRGQRVTGNTIYF.

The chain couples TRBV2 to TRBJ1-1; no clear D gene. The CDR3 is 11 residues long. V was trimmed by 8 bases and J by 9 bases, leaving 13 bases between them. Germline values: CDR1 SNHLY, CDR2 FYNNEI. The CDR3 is CASLGREKAFF. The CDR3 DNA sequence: TGTGCCAGCCTCGGAAGGGAAAAAGCTTTCTTT.

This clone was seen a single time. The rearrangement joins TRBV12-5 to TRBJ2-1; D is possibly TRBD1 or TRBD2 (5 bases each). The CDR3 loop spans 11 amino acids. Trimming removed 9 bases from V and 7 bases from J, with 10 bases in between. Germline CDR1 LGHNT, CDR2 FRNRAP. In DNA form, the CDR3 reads TGTGCTAGCAGGTGGGGGAATGAGCAGTTCTTC. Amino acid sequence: CASRWGNEQFF.

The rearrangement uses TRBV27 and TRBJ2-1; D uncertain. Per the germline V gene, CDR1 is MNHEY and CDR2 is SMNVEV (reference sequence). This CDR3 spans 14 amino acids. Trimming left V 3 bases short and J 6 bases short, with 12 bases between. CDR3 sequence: CASSFAAQLNEQFF. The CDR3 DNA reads TGTGCCAGCAGTTTTGCAGCCCAGCTCAATGAGCAGTTCTTC.

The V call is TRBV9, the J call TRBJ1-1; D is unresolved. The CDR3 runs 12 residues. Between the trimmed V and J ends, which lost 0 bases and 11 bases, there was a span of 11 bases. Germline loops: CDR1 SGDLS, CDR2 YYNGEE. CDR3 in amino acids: CASSVEFGPAFF. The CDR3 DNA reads TGTGCCAGCAGCGTAGAGTTCGGTCCGGCTTTCTTT.

The CDR3 nucleotides are TGTGCCAGCAGCTTAGGGACTCCCCCGAATGAGCAGTTCTTC. Amino acid sequence: CASSLGTPPNEQFF. The gene calls are TRBV7-2 and TRBJ2-1; D possibly corresponds to TRBD2 (5 bases). Trimming left V 1 base short and J 7 bases short, with 11 bases between. From germline, CDR1 is SGHTA and CDR2 FQGNSA. The CDR3 sequence is 14 residues long.

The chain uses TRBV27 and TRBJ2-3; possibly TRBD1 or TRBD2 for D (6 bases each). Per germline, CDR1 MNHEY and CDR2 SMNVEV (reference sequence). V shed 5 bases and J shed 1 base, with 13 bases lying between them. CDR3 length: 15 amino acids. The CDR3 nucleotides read TGTGCCAGCAGTGTCCGGGGGCGGGGCACAGATACGCAGTATTTT. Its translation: CASSVRGRGTDTQYF.

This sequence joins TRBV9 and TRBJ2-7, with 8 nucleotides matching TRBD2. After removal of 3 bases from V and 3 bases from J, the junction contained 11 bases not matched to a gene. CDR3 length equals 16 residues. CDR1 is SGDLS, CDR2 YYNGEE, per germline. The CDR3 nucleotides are TGTGCCAGCAGCGCCCAAGGGGGGAGCGGGAGCTACGAGCAGTACTTC. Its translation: CASSAQGGSGSYEQYF.

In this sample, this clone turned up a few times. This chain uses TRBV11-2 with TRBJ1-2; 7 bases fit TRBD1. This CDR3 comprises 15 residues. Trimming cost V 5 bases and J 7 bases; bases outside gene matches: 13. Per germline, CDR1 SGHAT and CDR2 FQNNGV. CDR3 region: CASSHLNEGASGYTF. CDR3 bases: TGTGCCAGCAGCCACCTTAATGAGGGGGCCAGTGGCTACACCTTC.

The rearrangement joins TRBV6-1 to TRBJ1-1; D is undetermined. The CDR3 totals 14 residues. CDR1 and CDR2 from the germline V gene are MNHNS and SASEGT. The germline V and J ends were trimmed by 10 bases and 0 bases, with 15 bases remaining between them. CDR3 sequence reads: CATSSRRLNTEAFF. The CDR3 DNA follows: TGTGCCACCTCTTCGCGGCGGTTGAACACTGAAGCTTTCTTT.

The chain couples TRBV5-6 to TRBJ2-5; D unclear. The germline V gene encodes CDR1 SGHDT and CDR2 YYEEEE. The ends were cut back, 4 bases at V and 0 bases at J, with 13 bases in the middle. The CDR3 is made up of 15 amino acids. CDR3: CASSQRRQHQETQYF. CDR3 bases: TGTGCCAGCAGCCAGCGCCGGCAGCACCAAGAGACCCAGTACTTC.